This T cell receptor (beta chain) was retrieved from a study of blood T cell repertoires in COVID-19. Study summary: Material from acute and convalescent COVID-19 was sourced from the United States, Italy and Spain. T cells, B-cell-depleted T cells, or PBMCs provided the cDNA or gDNA that served as material.

Germline loops: CDR1 KGHSH, CDR2 LQKENI. The CDR3 sequence is 17 residues long. Trimming shortened V by 2 bases and J by 0 bases, and 15 bases separated the two germline ends. In the authors' workflow: Reference gene primer amplification in the assay estimated nucleated cell counts. Data came from immunoSEQ multiplex PCR; TCRdb stores just in-frame clones and leaves some out. V, J and clone size reflect that table, while D and trimming were determined from the DNA. The sample comprises about 140,000 clones, 80% to 90% of which are singletons, and roughly 10% rests with the top ten. The chain couples TRBV18 to TRBJ2-3; D unclear. The source material was peripheral blood. The sequence derives from a man in his fifties or sixties with active or convalescent COVID-19. The CDR3 region is CASSPSAVKRSTDTQYF. The DNA for the CDR3 is TGTGCCAGCTCACCATCGGCGGTGAAGCGTAGCACAGATACGCAGTATTTT.